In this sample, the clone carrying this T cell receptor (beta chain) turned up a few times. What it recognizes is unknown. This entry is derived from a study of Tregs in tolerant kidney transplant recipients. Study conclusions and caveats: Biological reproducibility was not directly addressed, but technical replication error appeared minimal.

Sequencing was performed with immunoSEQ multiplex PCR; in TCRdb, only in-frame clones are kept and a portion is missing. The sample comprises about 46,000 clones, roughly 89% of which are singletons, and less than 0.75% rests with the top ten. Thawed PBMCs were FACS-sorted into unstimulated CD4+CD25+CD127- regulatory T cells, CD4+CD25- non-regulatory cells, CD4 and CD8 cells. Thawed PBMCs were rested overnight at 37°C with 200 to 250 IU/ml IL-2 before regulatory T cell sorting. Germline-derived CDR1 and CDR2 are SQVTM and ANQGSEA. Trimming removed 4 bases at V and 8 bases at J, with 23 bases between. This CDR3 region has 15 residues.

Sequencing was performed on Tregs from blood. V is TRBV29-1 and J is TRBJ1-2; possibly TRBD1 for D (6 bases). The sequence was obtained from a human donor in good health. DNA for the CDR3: TGCAGCGTTGTGGATGGGGGGGCACAGCGCCGGGGCTACACCTTC. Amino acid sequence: CSVVDGGAQRRGYTF.